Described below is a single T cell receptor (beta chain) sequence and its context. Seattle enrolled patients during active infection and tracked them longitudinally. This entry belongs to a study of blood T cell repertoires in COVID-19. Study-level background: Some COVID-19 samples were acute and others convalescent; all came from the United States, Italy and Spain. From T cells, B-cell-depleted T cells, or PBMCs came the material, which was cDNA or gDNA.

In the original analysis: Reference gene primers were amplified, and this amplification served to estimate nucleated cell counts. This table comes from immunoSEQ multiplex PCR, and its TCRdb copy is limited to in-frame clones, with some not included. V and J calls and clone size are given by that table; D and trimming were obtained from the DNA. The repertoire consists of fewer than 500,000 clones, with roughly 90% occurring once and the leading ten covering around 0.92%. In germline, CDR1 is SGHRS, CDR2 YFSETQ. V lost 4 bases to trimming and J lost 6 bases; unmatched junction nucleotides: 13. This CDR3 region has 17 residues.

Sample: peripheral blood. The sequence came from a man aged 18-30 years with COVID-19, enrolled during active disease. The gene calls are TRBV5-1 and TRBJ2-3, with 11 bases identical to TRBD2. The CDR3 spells CASSTFVAGGQSDTQYF. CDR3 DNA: TGCGCCAGCAGCACCTTCGTAGCGGGGGGGCAGAGTGATACGCAGTATTTT.